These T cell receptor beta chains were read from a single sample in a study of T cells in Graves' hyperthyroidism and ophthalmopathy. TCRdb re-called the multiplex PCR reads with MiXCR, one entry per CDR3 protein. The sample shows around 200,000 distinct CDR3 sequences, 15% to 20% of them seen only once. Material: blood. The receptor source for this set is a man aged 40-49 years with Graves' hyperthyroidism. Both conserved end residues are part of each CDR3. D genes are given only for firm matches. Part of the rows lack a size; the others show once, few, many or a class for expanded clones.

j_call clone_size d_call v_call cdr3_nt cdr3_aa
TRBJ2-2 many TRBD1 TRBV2 TGTGCCAGCACCGTAAGGACAGGGGAAGCCGGGGAGCTGTTTTTT CASTVRTGEAGELFF
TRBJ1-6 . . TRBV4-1 TGCGCCAGCAGCCAAGGGGACGGCACTAGATTCCGCCTTCCCCTCCACTTT CASSQGDGTRFRLPLHF
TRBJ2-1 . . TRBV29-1 TGCAGCGGGGGGGATGATGAGCAGTTCTTC CSGGDDEQFF
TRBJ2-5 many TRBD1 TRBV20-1 TGCAGTGCTCGTCGCCGGGACAGGGAAGAGACCCAGTACTTC CSARRRDREETQYF
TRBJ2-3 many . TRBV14 TGTGCCAGCAGCCAAGAAACATTTCGTGGCACAGATACGCAGTATTTT CASSQETFRGTDTQYF
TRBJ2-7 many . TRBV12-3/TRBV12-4 TGTGCCAGCAGTTTAGCGGCGGGTGCCGAGCAGTACTTC CASSLAAGAEQYF
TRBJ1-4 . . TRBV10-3 TGTGCCATCAGTGAGGGGCCCGCAACTAATGAAAAACTGTTTTTT CAISEGPATNEKLFF
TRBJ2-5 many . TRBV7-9 TGTGCCAGCAGCTCCATCTACGACAGGAACGACCAAGAGACCCAGTACTTC CASSSIYDRNDQETQYF
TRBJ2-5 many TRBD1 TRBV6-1 TGTGCCAGCAGTGAAGATAGGGGGCTCTTGACCCAGTACTTC CASSEDRGLLTQYF
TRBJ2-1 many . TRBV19 TGTGCCAGTAGTATAGACAGGGATCATGAGCAGTTCTTC CASSIDRDHEQFF
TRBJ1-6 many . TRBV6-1 TGTGCCAGCAGTGTGGACAGCATCTATAATTCACCCCTCCACTTT CASSVDSIYNSPLHF